The clone carrying this T cell receptor beta chain was found many times. Its antigen is not known. The sample originates from a study of T cells in Graves' hyperthyroidism and ophthalmopathy. At the level of the study: Sampling of peripheral blood happened at initial diagnosis, prior to any treatment. Findings of the study overall: Ophthalmopathy and stable hyperthyroidism were told apart by a 13 V-J model. Most clonotypes expanded in thyroid above 0.001 were likewise present in blood.

Template material for amplifying TCR beta CDR3 regions consisted of RNA transcripts. HTBI primers drove first-round RT-PCR of the TCR CDR3. MiXCR, run by TCRdb on the multiplex PCR reads, gives a single entry per CDR3 protein. There are some 50,000 distinct CDR3 sequences in the sample; 48% occur only once, and roughly a tenth lies in the top ten. CDR1 is SGHVS and CDR2 is FNYEAQ in the germline V gene. The V end lost 2 bases, the J end lost 5 bases, and 9 bases lay between the germline ends. The CDR3 is 13 amino acids. A patient was excluded if there was uncontrolled infection, other autoimmune disease, pregnancy or lactation.

Sequenced input: blood. The sequence was obtained from a woman aged 45-65 years with Graves' ophthalmopathy. The chain recombines TRBV7-6 with TRBJ2-5, with D hard to call. CDR3 in DNA: TGTGCCAGCAGCTTAAAGCCCTCCGAGACCCAGTACTTC. It yields the protein CASSLKPSETQYF.